A single sample gave rise to the 27 T cell receptor beta chains below, sequenced in a study of cytomegalovirus exposure and HLA in healthy donors. The primer mix had 60 Vbeta and 13 Jbeta primers. Produced via immunoSEQ multiplex PCR; TCRdb's table is partial and in-frame only. The sample lists 210,000 or so clones; 70% to 85% were seen once. The specimen sequenced was PBMCs. Source of these receptors: a woman aged 40 to 50 in good health and CMV-seronegative.

The chain recombines TRBV27 with TRBJ2-5; 10 bases line up with TRBD1. Near its end, the DNA agrees better with TRBJ2-7, so the J call may be wrong. Germline CDR1 is MNHEY and CDR2 is SMNVEV (reference sequence). There are 15 residues in the CDR3. CDR3 protein: CASRPRTGGMGEQYF. The CDR3 nucleotides are TGTGCCAGCAGGCCCCGGACAGGGGGAATGGGCGAGCAGTACTTC.

The chain employs TRBV5-6 and TRBJ2-2, with 7 positions matching TRBD1. J gave up 3 bases and V 4 bases, and 6 bases lay outside the gene matches. This CDR3 contains 15 residues. The V gene's germline CDR1 is SGHDT and CDR2 YYEEEE. The CDR3 here is CASSLTGWDTGELFF. In nucleotides, the CDR3 is TGTGCCAGCAGCCTGACAGGGTGGGACACCGGGGAGCTGTTTTTT.

This chain connects TRBV4-3 to TRBJ1-5, with D unclear. Trimming shortened V by 0 bases and J by 6 bases, and 12 bases separated the two germline ends. This CDR3 contains 15 residues. Per the germline V gene, CDR1 is LGHNA and CDR2 is YSLEER. The CDR3 here is CASSQDPGPPQPQHF. The DNA for the CDR3 is TGCGCCAGCAGCCAAGATCCTGGCCCTCCTCAGCCCCAGCATTTT.

This clone was seen only a few times. The rearrangement links TRBV7-3 to TRBJ2-7; 10 nucleotides line up with TRBD2. Germline V lookup: CDR1 SGHTA, CDR2 FQGTGA. V shed 5 bases, J shed 0 bases, and the junction held 10 bases outside the gene matches. The CDR3 consists of 17 residues. CDR3 region: CASSPGVAGGFSYEQYF. CDR3 coding DNA: TGTGCCAGCAGCCCAGGGGTAGCGGGGGGCTTCTCCTACGAGCAGTACTTC.

As DNA, the CDR3 is TGTGCCAGCAGTTACAAAGGGACAGGGGGCTACGAGCAGTACTTC. It specifies CASSYKGTGGYEQYF. The J gene is TRBJ2-5, the V gene TRBV6-5; 11 bases map to TRBD1. Matching the DNA end better, TRBJ2-7 makes the J call doubtful. The length of the CDR3 is 15 residues. The germline V gene encodes CDR1 MNHEY and CDR2 SVGAGI.

For the CDR3, the DNA is TGTGCCAGTAGTATAGGCGCAGGGAGGGGGAGTGGAAGTGGCTACACCTTC. This codes for CASSIGAGRGSGSGYTF. V gene TRBV19 combines with J gene TRBJ1-2; tentatively, D is TRBD1 (6 bases). This CDR3 contains 17 residues. CDR1 and CDR2 from the germline V gene are LNHDA and SQIVND (reference sequence). With 1 base removed from V and 7 bases from J, the gap between germline ends came to 22 bases.

The J gene is TRBJ1-2, the V gene TRBV7-9; 7 bases are shared with TRBD1. V lost 5 bases, J lost 8 bases, and 11 bases stayed unmatched. CDR1 is SEHNR, CDR2 FQNEAQ, per germline (reference sequence). The CDR3 totals 14 residues. The CDR3 spells CASSKGQQTQGYTF. CDR3 in DNA: TGTGCCAGCAGCAAGGGACAGCAAACCCAGGGCTACACCTTC.

The chain joins TRBV6-5 to TRBJ2-7; the match to TRBD1 covers 8 bases. Germline CDR1 and CDR2: MNHEY and SVGAGI. J was trimmed by 7 bases and V by 5 bases; bases with no gene match: 13. The CDR3 is 15 residues long. Written as DNA, the CDR3 is TGTGCCAGCAGTCACCCCGACAGGGGTAGGGGGGAGCAGTACTTC. Translation gives CASSHPDRGRGEQYF.

The rearrangement joins TRBV28 to TRBJ2-1; the D is unclear. Trimming removed 6 bases at V and 5 bases at J, with 14 bases between. Germline CDR1 reads MDHEN; CDR2 reads SYDVKM. The CDR3 is 14 amino acids. CDR3 amino acids: CASSLTALDNEQFF. DNA of the CDR3: TGTGCCAGCAGCCTTACAGCCTTAGACAATGAGCAGTTCTTC.

The rearrangement joins TRBV7-2 to TRBJ1-5; TRBD1 agrees at 7 bases. The germline V gene encodes CDR1 SGHTA and CDR2 FQGNSA. This CDR3 comprises 14 residues. The V and J ends lost 5 bases and 4 bases, in that order; junction bases with no gene match: 5. In DNA, the CDR3 is TGTGCCAGCAGCCGAAAGACAGGGAATCAGCCCCAGCATTTT. This encodes CASSRKTGNQPQHF. Full variable domain (outside the CDR3, taken from reference TRBV7-2 and TRBJ1-5): GAGVSQSPSNKVTEKGKDVELRCDPISGHTALYWYRQSLGQGLEFLIYFQGNSAPDKSGLPSDRFSAERTGGSVSTLTIQRTQQEDSAVYLCASSRKTGNQPQHFGDGTRLSIL.

The chain is built from TRBV4-3 and TRBJ2-2; 9 bases line up with TRBD2. CDR3 length: 17 residues. V was clipped by 3 bases and J by 7 bases; unmatched bases: 12. The germline gives CDR1 LGHNA, CDR2 YSLEER. The CDR3 loop is CASSQWRAGGPGGELFF. DNA of the CDR3: TGCGCCAGCAGCCAGTGGCGGGCGGGGGGGCCGGGCGGGGAGCTGTTTTTT.

The chain combines TRBV7-9 with TRBJ1-1, with TRBD1 matching over 8 bases. The junction had 5 bases not matched to a gene; V was cut back by 3 bases and J by 5 bases. Germline CDR1 is SEHNR and CDR2 is FQNEAQ (reference sequence). The CDR3 runs to 14 residues. CDR3 amino acids: CASSFPTGGTEAFF. Written as DNA, the CDR3 is TGTGCCAGCAGCTTTCCAACAGGGGGAACTGAAGCTTTCTTT.

The V and J genes are TRBV30 and TRBJ2-5, with TRBD1 as a possible D gene (5 bases). The end of the DNA is better explained by TRBJ2-7, so the J call may be wrong. The CDR3 sequence is 14 residues long. The germline V gene has CDR1 GTSNPN and CDR2 SVGIG (reference sequence). The CDR3 sequence is CAWSLTQGNYEQYF. The CDR3 coding sequence is TGTGCCTGGAGCCTTACGCAGGGAAACTACGAGCAGTACTTC.

The chain has TRBV9 and TRBJ2-5; perhaps TRBD2 as D (5 bases). CDR3 length: 14 residues. The germline V gene encodes CDR1 SGDLS and CDR2 YYNGEE. V was clipped by 3 bases and J by 0 bases, with 9 bases between them. The chain's CDR3 is CASSASGNQETQYF. CDR3 bases: TGTGCCAGCAGCGCCTCCGGGAACCAAGAGACCCAGTACTTC.

The chain combines TRBV6-1 with TRBJ1-1, with D possibly TRBD1 on 5 matching bases. CDR1 is MNHNS, CDR2 SASEGT, per germline. V gave up 6 bases and J gave up 4 bases, with 12 bases separating them. CDR3 length equals 13 residues. CDR3 sequence (DNA): TGTGCCAGCAGGACAGACACAGTCACTGAAGCTTTCTTT. Protein product: CASRTDTVTEAFF.

This chain uses TRBV9 with TRBJ2-5, with a weak D call TRBD1 (6 bases). The germline gives CDR1 SGDLS, CDR2 YYNGEE. Trimming took off 0 bases at V and 5 bases at J, with 14 bases between the two ends. CDR3 length equals 15 residues. As DNA, the CDR3 is TGTGCCAGCAGCGTAGACAGGGCCCGTTGGGAGACCCAGTACTTC. This codes for CASSVDRARWETQYF.

The J gene is TRBJ1-6, the V gene TRBV4-1, with 7 bases that match TRBD1. V shed 3 bases and J 4 bases; nucleotides not matched to a gene: 9. The CDR3 length is 17 residues. Germline values: CDR1 MGHRA, CDR2 YSYEKL. The CDR3 coding sequence is TGCGCCAGCAGCCAGGCTACAGGGGCCACATATAATTCACCCCTCCACTTT. This encodes CASSQATGATYNSPLHF.

The chain links TRBV11-3 to TRBJ2-4, with D possibly being TRBD2 (6 bases). V lost 5 bases and J 6 bases, leaving 14 bases between the germline ends. The CDR3 covers 14 residues. The germline CDR1 and CDR2 sequences are SGHNT and YENEEA. CDR3 in DNA: TGTGCCAGCAGCCCCTGGGGGGATCCAAACATTCAGTACTTC. Encoded protein: CASSPWGDPNIQYF.

V gene TRBV6-5 combines with J gene TRBJ2-7; D ambiguous. Trimming removed 0 bases at V and 2 bases at J, with 11 bases between. The CDR3 loop spans 15 amino acids. Germline-derived CDR1 and CDR2 are MNHEY and SVGAGI. Here the CDR3 reads CASSYSWQATYEQYF. The DNA of the CDR3 is TGTGCCAGCAGTTACTCTTGGCAGGCGACCTACGAGCAGTACTTC.

The chain recombines TRBV25-1 with TRBJ2-5; 9 bases are shared with TRBD1. Germline V gives CDR1 MGHDK, CDR2 SYGVNS. The CDR3 covers 12 residues. Losses at the gene ends were 9 bases for V and 10 bases for J; bases not matched to a gene: 9. CDR3 nucleotide sequence: TGTGCCAGTACCGGGACAGGGAATATCCAGTACTTC. Amino acids: CASTGTGNIQYF.

The chain combines TRBV7-9 with TRBJ1-1; a possible D gene is TRBD1 (5 bases). The germline gives CDR1 SEHNR, CDR2 FQNEAQ (reference sequence). This CDR3 spans 14 amino acids. Trimming took off 3 bases at V and 0 bases at J, with 8 bases between the two ends. The CDR3 is CASSFGAMNTEAFF. In DNA form, the CDR3 reads TGTGCCAGCAGCTTTGGGGCCATGAACACTGAAGCTTTCTTT.

This clone appeared a single time. The chain joins TRBV27 to TRBJ1-2, with a possible D match to TRBD1 (5 bases). This CDR3 region has 15 residues. Trimming stripped 5 bases from V and 3 bases from J, with 16 bases between. In germline, CDR1 is MNHEY, CDR2 SMNVEV (reference sequence). The CDR3 here is CASSPHGGLDYGYTF. The DNA for the CDR3 is TGTGCCAGCAGTCCCCACGGGGGGTTGGACTATGGCTACACCTTC.

Worth noting for this clone: The junction departs from the called germline gene at one end, perhaps through a read error. The genes are TRBV7-3 and TRBJ2-2; perhaps TRBD1 as D (5 bases). The CDR3 is 15 residues long. Germline CDR1 is SGHTA and CDR2 is FQGTGA. The CDR3 loop reads CAGSLDSSYTGELFF. For the CDR3, the DNA is TGTGCCGGCAGTCTCGACAGCTCTTACACCGGGGAGCTGTTTTTT.

V gene TRBV10-3 combines with J gene TRBJ2-2; maybe TRBD1 (5 bases). The germline V gene has CDR1 ENHRY and CDR2 SYGVKD. Trimming stripped 0 bases from V and 9 bases from J, with 14 bases between. This CDR3 is built from 15 residues. The CDR3 DNA reads as TGTGCCATCAGTGAGTCTGGGCAGGGTCTGCGGGAGCTGTTTTTT. It yields the protein CAISESGQGLRELFF.

The V gene is TRBV18, the J gene TRBJ2-5, with TRBD2 as a possible D gene (5 bases). CDR1 is KGHSH and CDR2 is LQKENI in the germline V gene. The CDR3 runs 15 residues. With 1 base removed from V and 1 base from J, the gap between germline ends came to 10 bases. In nucleotides, the CDR3 is TGTGCCAGCTCACCACTTCAAGGACTCCAAGAGACCCAGTACTTC. This encodes CASSPLQGLQETQYF.

CDR3 residues: CASSRTGQNTEAFF. CDR3 in DNA: TGTGCCAGCAGCCGAACAGGACAGAACACTGAAGCTTTCTTT. V is TRBV7-6 and J is TRBJ1-1, with D perhaps TRBD1 (5 bases). The ends were cut back, 5 bases at V and 1 base at J, with 11 bases in the middle. There are 14 residues in the CDR3. From germline, CDR1 is SGHVS and CDR2 FNYEAQ.

The chain carries TRBV7-8 and TRBJ2-5; 9 nucleotides line up with TRBD1. Per the germline V gene, CDR1 is SGHVS and CDR2 is FQNEAQ. The V segment lost 5 bases and the J segment 1 base; nucleotides outside the gene matches: 11. This CDR3 contains 17 residues. This CDR3 reads CASSTPGTGSFQETQYF. The CDR3 DNA reads TGTGCCAGCAGCACACCTGGGACAGGGTCTTTCCAAGAGACCCAGTACTTC. Combining the CDR3 with reference TRBV7-8 and TRBJ2-5 gives the whole variable domain GAGVSQSPRYKVAKRGQDVALRCDPISGHVSLFWYQQALGQGPEFLTYFQNEAQLDKSGLPSDRFFAERPEGSVSTLKIQRTQQEDSAVYLCASSTPGTGSFQETQYFGPGTRLLVL.